The 17 T cell receptor beta chains listed next were all sequenced from one sample in a study of cytotoxic CD8 clonotypes in ibrutinib-treated CLL. Data came from immunoSEQ multiplex PCR; TCRdb stores just in-frame clones and leaves some out. The sample has under 200,000 clones; around 84% are singletons. This specimen consisted of PBMCs, obtained after 12 months of ibrutinib treatment. The receptor source for this set is a human donor with chronic lymphocytic leukemia.

This sequence joins TRBV6-5 and TRBJ2-1; D uncertain. The length of the CDR3 is 14 residues. The germline V and J ends were trimmed by 8 bases and 0 bases, with 11 bases remaining between them. Per the germline V gene, CDR1 is MNHEY and CDR2 is SVGAGI. The CDR3 protein is CASVSRGSYNEQFF. The CDR3 DNA is TGTGCCAGCGTCTCTCGCGGCTCCTACAATGAGCAGTTCTTC.

As to this clone: Other DNA sequences in this specimen translate into the identical CDR3. The chain carries TRBV7-2 and TRBJ2-3; D is ambiguous. Trimming cost V 5 bases and J 2 bases, with 5 bases left between them. CDR1 SGHTA and CDR2 FQGNSA come from the germline V gene. This CDR3 has 12 amino acids. CDR3 sequence reads: CASSPYTDTQYF. CDR3 DNA: TGTGCCAGCAGCCCCTACACAGATACGCAGTATTTT.

The CDR3 DNA is TGTGCCAGCAGCAACAGCCCGCAAGAGACCCAGTACTTC. Its protein is CASSNSPQETQYF. This chain joins TRBV7-2 and TRBJ2-5, with no clear D. Germline V gene lookup returns CDR1 SGHTA and CDR2 FQGNSA. The CDR3 runs 13 residues. The ends were cut back, 5 bases at V and 2 bases at J, with 9 bases in the middle. The complete variable domain, with remaining parts taken from reference TRBV7-2 and TRBJ2-5, reads GAGVSQSPSNKVTEKGKDVELRCDPISGHTALYWYRQSLGQGLEFLIYFQGNSAPDKSGLPSDRFSAERTGGSVSTLTIQRTQQEDSAVYLCASSNSPQETQYFGPGTRLLVL.

This chain links TRBV4-3 with TRBJ2-3; D perhaps matches TRBD2 (5 bases). The CDR3 spans 14 residues. Trimming cost V 0 bases and J 6 bases, with 10 bases left between them. CDR1 and CDR2 (germline): LGHNA, YSLEER. CDR3 in amino acids: CASSQDRGPDTQYF. The DNA of the CDR3 is TGCGCCAGCAGCCAAGATAGAGGGCCCGATACGCAGTATTTT.

The chain uses TRBV7-8 and TRBJ1-1, with 7 nucleotides matching TRBD1. V was clipped by 4 bases and J by 0 bases; unmatched bases: 11. Per the germline V gene, CDR1 is SGHVS and CDR2 is FQNEAQ. This CDR3 region has 17 residues. The DNA of the CDR3 is TGTGCCAGCAGCTCCCGACTGGGGGACAGCATGAACACTGAAGCTTTCTTT. Translating gives CASSSRLGDSMNTEAFF.

The gene calls are TRBV2 and TRBJ2-7; D possibly uses TRBD1 or TRBD2 (7 bases each). The germline V gene has CDR1 SNHLY and CDR2 FYNNEI. This CDR3 is built from 14 residues. The V end lost 6 bases, the J end lost 3 bases, and 15 bases lay between the germline ends. The CDR3 bases are TGTGCCAGCAGGCGGGGAGGGACAGACTACGAGCAGTACTTC. Amino acids: CASRRGGTDYEQYF.

This clone was seen more than once but under ten times. CDR3 amino acids: CASSRRQPFSPLHF. CDR3 sequence (DNA): TGTGCCAGCAGCCGCCGGCAACCTTTTTCACCCCTCCACTTT. The rearrangement joins TRBV7-9 to TRBJ1-6; D gene ambiguous. V lost 5 bases and J 9 bases, leaving 14 bases between the germline ends. CDR1 is SEHNR, CDR2 FQNEAQ, per germline (reference sequence). This CDR3 contains 14 residues.

The V call is TRBV18, the J call TRBJ1-4; TRBD1 might be the D (5 bases). The V and J ends lost 4 bases and 8 bases respectively, with 11 bases between them. Germline values: CDR1 KGHSH, CDR2 LQKENI. The CDR3 covers 13 residues. The CDR3 bases are TGTGCCAGCTCACGGGACGGGAGAGAAAAACTGTTTTTT. It is translated as CASSRDGREKLFF.

The chain recombines TRBV7-2 with TRBJ2-3, with 7 nucleotides matching TRBD2. Trimming cost V 4 bases and J 4 bases; bases outside gene matches: 11. The CDR3 length is 16 residues. CDR1 is SGHTA, CDR2 FQGNSA, per germline. The CDR3 DNA reads as TGTGCCAGCAGCTCCCTCGGGCGGGGGAGAGCAGATACGCAGTATTTT. Translation gives CASSSLGRGRADTQYF. Full variable domain (outside the CDR3, taken from reference TRBV7-2 and TRBJ2-3): GAGVSQSPSNKVTEKGKDVELRCDPISGHTALYWYRQSLGQGLEFLIYFQGNSAPDKSGLPSDRFSAERTGGSVSTLTIQRTQQEDSAVYLCASSSLGRGRADTQYFGPGTRLTVL.

This clone was observed a handful of times. V usage is TRBV19 and J usage is TRBJ1-4; a weak D match, TRBD1 (6 bases). CDR3 length: 16 residues. Germline V gene lookup returns CDR1 LNHDA and CDR2 SQIVND (reference sequence). V lost 5 bases to trimming and J lost 8 bases, with 21 bases between them. The CDR3 loop reads CASSLPRRNGGEKLFF. The CDR3 DNA reads TGTGCCAGTAGTCTCCCCCGTCGTAATGGGGGCGAAAAACTGTTTTTT. The variable domain in full, completed from reference TRBV19 and TRBJ1-4, reads DGGITQSPKYLFRKEGQNVTLSCEQNLNHDAMYWYRQDPGQGLRLIYYSQIVNDFQKGDIAEGYSVSREKKESFPLTVTSAQKNPTAFYLCASSLPRRNGGEKLFFGSGTQLSVL.

The chain links TRBV4-3 to TRBJ1-3; D remains unclear. The CDR3 is made up of 15 amino acids. Trimming left V 0 bases short and J 4 bases short, with 10 bases between. Looked up from germline, CDR1 is LGHNA and CDR2 is YSLEER. The CDR3 region is CASSQEGLPGNTIYF. The CDR3 DNA follows: TGCGCCAGCAGCCAAGAAGGGCTGCCAGGAAACACCATATATTTT.

The J gene is TRBJ1-2, the V gene TRBV7-2; no definite D call. This CDR3 is built from 14 residues. CDR1 is SGHTA, CDR2 FQGNSA, per germline. Trimming took off 1 base at V and 2 bases at J, with 8 bases between the two ends. The CDR3 region is CASSLDTGNYGYTF. In DNA form, the CDR3 reads TGTGCCAGCAGCTTAGATACGGGAAACTATGGCTACACCTTC.

The chain links TRBV21-1 to TRBJ1-1. TRBV21-1 is labeled a pseudogene. The CDR3 is 16 residues long. Written as DNA, the CDR3 is TGTGCCAGCAGCTCACGGCTCCGGGAGGATAACACTGAAGCTTTCTTT. Residues: CASSSRLREDNTEAFF.

The CDR3 coding sequence is TGTGCCAGCAGTCGACAGAGCTCACCCCTCCACTTT. Protein product: CASSRQSSPLHF. The chain links TRBV28 to TRBJ1-6; possibly TRBD1 for D (5 bases). The V end was cut by 5 bases, the J end by 10 bases, with 9 bases between. Germline values: CDR1 MDHEN, CDR2 SYDVKM. The CDR3 loop spans 12 amino acids.

This chain connects TRBV4-2 to TRBJ2-5; TRBD2 aligns across 11 bases. This CDR3 spans 17 amino acids. The V segment lost 2 bases and the J segment 1 base; nucleotides outside the gene matches: 6. Germline-derived CDR1 and CDR2 are LGHNA and YNFKEQ. The CDR3 DNA is TGTGCCAGCAGCCAAAACCCTAGCGGGGGGAGCCAAGAGACCCAGTACTTC. Translation: CASSQNPSGGSQETQYF.

V is TRBV7-7 and J is TRBJ2-5, with D unresolved. Germline V lookup: CDR1 SSHAT, CDR2 FNYEAQ (reference sequence). V was pared by 1 base and J by 0 bases, with 0 bases between. The CDR3 runs to 12 residues. The CDR3 region is CASSLDQETQYF. CDR3 DNA: TGTGCCAGCAGCTTAGACCAAGAGACCCAGTACTTC.

The genes are TRBV28 and TRBJ2-4, with D unresolved. This CDR3 comprises 12 residues. The germline V and J ends were trimmed by 6 bases and 8 bases, with 11 bases remaining between them. Germline V lookup: CDR1 MDHEN, CDR2 SYDVKM. CDR3 nucleotide sequence: TGTGCCAGCAGCCCTCTCGCGGACATTCAGTACTTC. Protein product: CASSPLADIQYF.